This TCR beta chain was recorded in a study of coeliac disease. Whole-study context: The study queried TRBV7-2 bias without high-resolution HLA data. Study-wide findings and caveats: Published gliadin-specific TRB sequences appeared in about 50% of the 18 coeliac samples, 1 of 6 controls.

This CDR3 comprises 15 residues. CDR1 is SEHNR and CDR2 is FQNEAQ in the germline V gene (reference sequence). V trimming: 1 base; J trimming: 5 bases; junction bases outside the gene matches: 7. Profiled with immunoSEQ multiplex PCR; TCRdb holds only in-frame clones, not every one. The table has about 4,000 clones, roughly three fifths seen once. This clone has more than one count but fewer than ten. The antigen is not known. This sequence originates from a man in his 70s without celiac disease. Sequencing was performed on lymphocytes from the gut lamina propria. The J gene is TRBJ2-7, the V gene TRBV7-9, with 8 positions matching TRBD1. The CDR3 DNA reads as TGTGCCAGCAGCTTAGGGCAGGGGGCTAATGACGAGCAGTACTTC. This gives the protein CASSLGQGANDEQYF.